This T cell receptor beta chain was sequenced during a study of blood T cells in healthy people across ages. V was clipped by 10 bases and J by 3 bases, with 13 bases between them. The CDR3 totals 12 residues. The germline V gene has CDR1 MNHEY and CDR2 SMNVEV (reference sequence). The authors ran a second PCR of 7 to 11 cycles using a sample-barcoded 5' primer and a J-beta primer mix. At least 2.5 million CDR3-containing paired-end reads were obtained per sample. From the 5' RACE reads, TCRdb called clonotypes with MiXCR, one entry per CDR3 protein. The sample has over 600,000 distinct CDR3 sequences, roughly three fifths seen once; the top ten hold about a quarter. Per-sample yields of isolated PBMCs were at least 6 million.

Specimen: blood. The chain has TRBV27 and TRBJ2-7, with D maybe TRBD1 (5 bases). The source of this sequence is a man between 40 and 49 years old in good health. The CDR3 region is CATRTNLYEQYF. For the CDR3, the DNA is TGTGCCACCAGGACAAACCTCTACGAGCAGTACTTC.